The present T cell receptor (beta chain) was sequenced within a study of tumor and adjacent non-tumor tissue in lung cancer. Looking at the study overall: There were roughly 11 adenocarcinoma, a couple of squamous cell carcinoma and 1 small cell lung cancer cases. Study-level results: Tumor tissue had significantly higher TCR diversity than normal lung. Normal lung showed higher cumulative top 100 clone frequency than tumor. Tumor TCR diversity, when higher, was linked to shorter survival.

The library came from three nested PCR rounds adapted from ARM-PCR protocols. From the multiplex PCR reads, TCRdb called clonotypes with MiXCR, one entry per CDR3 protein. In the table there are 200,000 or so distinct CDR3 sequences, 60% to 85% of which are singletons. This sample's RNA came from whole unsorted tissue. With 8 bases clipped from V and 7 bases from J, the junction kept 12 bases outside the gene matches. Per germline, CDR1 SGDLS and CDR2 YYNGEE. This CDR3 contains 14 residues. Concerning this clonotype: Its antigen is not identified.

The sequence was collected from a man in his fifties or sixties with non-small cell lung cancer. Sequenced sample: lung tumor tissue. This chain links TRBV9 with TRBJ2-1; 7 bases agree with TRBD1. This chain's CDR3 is CASSSRDSMNEQFF. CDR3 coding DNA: TGTGCCAGTAGCAGCCGGGACAGCATGAATGAGCAGTTCTTC.